These 27 T cell receptor beta chains were sequenced from one sample in a study of tumor-infiltrating lymphocytes in primary liver carcinoma. With a constant-region primer, TCR beta cDNA was made from around 530 ng of total RNA. Employing slightly modified ARM-PCR, three nested multiplex PCR rounds were run, and these gave rise to the TCR beta libraries. Primers for the first two PCR rounds were TRBV1-TRBV30 forward primers and a C-beta reverse primer (around 10 cycles per round). MiXCR, run by TCRdb on the multiplex PCR reads, gives a single entry per CDR3 protein. This table has about 130,000 distinct CDR3 sequences, around 64% appearing once. Taking about 17-31 mg of unsorted bulk tissue, the authors co-extracted RNA and DNA. Sample: liver tumor tissue from sampling region 3. Subset reported: tumor region T3, left-lateral pole. The origin of the receptors is a woman aged 55-70 years with primary liver carcinoma and hepatitis B virus infection.

The chain links TRBV29-1 to TRBJ2-1; maybe TRBD2 (5 bases). Trimming shortened V by 7 bases and J by 6 bases, and 25 bases separated the two germline ends. Germline CDR1 SQVTM, CDR2 ANQGSEA. This CDR3 region has 16 residues. The CDR3: CSAVKLEGASVNEQFF. For the CDR3, the DNA is TGCAGCGCAGTTAAGCTAGAGGGAGCATCGGTCAATGAGCAGTTCTTC.

As regards this clonotype: Germline is not matched at one junction end, which may reflect a read error. The chain joins TRBV13 to TRBJ2-7; the match to TRBD1 covers 12 bases. Per the germline V gene, CDR1 is PRHDT and CDR2 is FYEKMQ (reference sequence). CDR3 length: 16 amino acids. The CDR3 spells CASSKSPGQGANQHYF. CDR3 nucleotide sequence: TGTGCCAGTAGCAAATCTCCGGGACAGGGGGCGAATCAGCATTACTTC.

This clonotype was observed at least ten times. The chain carries TRBV6-6 and TRBJ2-3; a possible D gene is TRBD1 (5 bases). Trimming cost V 2 bases and J 1 base, with 13 bases left between them. The CDR3 is 16 residues long. Per germline, CDR1 MNHNY and CDR2 SVGAGI (reference sequence). In nucleotides, the CDR3 is TGTGCCAGCAGTTACCTACTATCGACAGGCACAGATACGCAGTATTTT. This sequence encodes CASSYLLSTGTDTQYF.

Remarks on this clonotype: One end of the junction fails to match germline, which may point to a read error. The chain couples TRBV28 to TRBJ2-1; 14 positions agree with TRBD2. CDR1 is MDHEN and CDR2 is SYDVKM in the germline V gene. The CDR3 totals 13 residues. As DNA, the CDR3 is TGTGCCAGTGGGACTAGCGGGAGCGGTGAGCAGCTCTTC. It encodes CASGTSGSGEQLF. Filled out from reference TRBV28 and TRBJ2-1, the complete variable domain reads DVKVTQSSRYLVKRTGEKVFLECVQDMDHENMFWYRQDPGLGLRLIYFSYDVKMKEKGDIPEGYSVSREKKERFSLILESASTNQTSMYLCASGTSGSGEQLFGPGTRLTVL.

This clonotype came up many times. The chain is built from TRBV4-1 and TRBJ2-1, with D possibly being TRBD1 (5 bases). The CDR3 is 16 residues long. The V and J ends lost 0 bases and 7 bases respectively, with 16 bases between them. Germline V gene data show CDR1 as MGHRA and CDR2 as YSYEKL. CDR3 residues: CASSQEGVVIGNEQFF. The DNA of the CDR3 is TGCGCCAGCAGCCAAGAAGGGGTGGTAATTGGAAATGAGCAGTTCTTC.

This clonotype was recorded at least ten times. Mismatch with germline at one junction end may stem from a read error. The V and J genes are TRBV12-3 or TRBV12-4 and TRBJ1-3; D uncertain. The CDR3 runs 13 residues. CDR3 DNA: TGTGCCAGCAGTGACCAGGTGGGAAGCACCATATATTTT. Translating gives CASSDQVGSTIYF.

In this sample, this clonotype turned up many times. The chain is built from TRBV5-4 and TRBJ1-1, with 9 bases lining up with TRBD1. V shed 4 bases and J 1 base; nucleotides not matched to a gene: 2. Germline V gene lookup returns CDR1 SGHNT and CDR2 YYREEE (reference sequence). The CDR3 sequence is 14 residues long. The CDR3 nucleotides read TGTGCCAGCAGCCCGACAGGGGGGAACACTGAAGCTTTCTTT. Translation: CASSPTGGNTEAFF. The whole variable domain, remainder taken from reference TRBV5-4 and TRBJ1-1, is ETGVTQSPTHLIKTRGQQVTLRCSSQSGHNTVSWYQQALGQGPQFIFQYYREEENGRGNFPPRFSGLQFPNYSSELNVNALELDDSALYLCASSPTGGNTEAFFGQGTRLTVV.

This clonotype was recorded many times. The J gene is TRBJ2-1, the V gene TRBV29-1; unclear D gene. The V and J ends lost 3 bases and 13 bases respectively, with 13 bases between them. This CDR3 spans 11 amino acids. Germline assignment: CDR1 SQVTM and CDR2 ANQGSEA. CDR3 amino acids: CSVDLPSGQFF. The CDR3 DNA is TGCAGCGTTGATTTACCCTCCGGCCAGTTCTTC.

Details on this clonotype: Possible read error: a much larger clone is one base away. The chain combines TRBV5-4 with TRBJ2-6; TRBD1 matches at 11 bases. Germline V gives CDR1 SGHNT, CDR2 YYREEE (reference sequence). The V and J ends lost 0 bases and 3 bases, in that order; junction bases with no gene match: 5. The CDR3 sequence is 18 residues long. CDR3 nucleotides: TGTGCCAGCAGCTTGGCCGGACAGGGGGCGCTTGGGGCCAACGTCCTGACTTTC. It specifies CASSLAGQGALGANVLTF.

This clonotype was observed many times. The chain has TRBV5-1 and TRBJ1-4; 8 nucleotides agree with TRBD1. V was pared by 2 bases and J by 1 base, with 1 base of the junction left unmatched. CDR1 is SGHRS, CDR2 YFSETQ, per germline. The CDR3 extends over 15 amino acids. The DNA for the CDR3 is TGCGCCAGCAGCTTCGACAGGGGAACTAATGAAAAACTGTTTTTT. Its translation is CASSFDRGTNEKLFF.

With respect to this clonotype: One end of the junction varies from germline; a read error may be responsible. The chain links TRBV6-5 to TRBJ1-1; D might be TRBD1 (5 bases). The CDR3 contains 15 residues. CDR1 is MNHEY and CDR2 is SVGAGI in the germline V gene. The CDR3 reads CASSYSYGGLTGALF. CDR3 nucleotide sequence: TGTGCCAGCAGTTACTCGTATGGGGGACTCACTGGAGCTCTCTTT.

Only a few counts were recorded for this clonotype. The chain employs TRBV29-1 and TRBJ1-5; D uncertain. The CDR3 spans 13 residues. The germline V and J ends were trimmed by 4 bases and 0 bases, with 7 bases remaining between them. Per the germline V gene, CDR1 is SQVTM and CDR2 is ANQGSEA. The DNA of the CDR3 is TGCAGCGTTGGGGAAGATAGCAATCAGCCCCAGCATTTT. Encoded protein: CSVGEDSNQPQHF.

The J gene is TRBJ2-1, the V gene TRBV6-2 or TRBV6-3; D gene uncertain. V lost 2 bases to trimming and J lost 4 bases, with 21 bases between them. The CDR3 is 18 amino acids. Germline-derived CDR1 and CDR2 are MNHEY and SVGEGT. The CDR3 DNA reads TGTGCCAGCAGTTACCTGATCCTAAGCCGAACTTCTTACAATGAGCAGTTCTTC. It encodes CASSYLILSRTSYNEQFF.

In regard to this clonotype: A read error may produce the germline difference seen at one junction end. The CDR3 is CASSLPAANNVQFF. The CDR3 nucleotides read TGTGCCAGCAGCCTCCCGGCTGCAAACAATGTGCAGTTCTTC. The rearrangement joins TRBV9 to TRBJ2-1; D is uncertain. Germline V gives CDR1 SGDLS, CDR2 YYNGEE. The length of the CDR3 is 14 residues.

This clonotype came up once. This chain uses TRBV29-1 with TRBJ2-1; weak D call: TRBD1 (6 bases). CDR1 and CDR2 from the germline V gene are SQVTM and ANQGSEA. The CDR3 sequence is 13 residues long. V shed 6 bases and J shed 8 bases, with 17 bases lying between them. CDR3 region: CSVSRTAYDEQFF. In DNA form, the CDR3 reads TGCAGCGTATCCCGGACAGCTTACGATGAGCAGTTCTTC.

This clonotype was seen a few times. The chain joins TRBV20-1 to TRBJ2-1; D unresolved. The V end lost 1 base, the J end lost 2 bases, and 12 bases lay between the germline ends. The CDR3 runs 15 residues. Germline V gene sequence: CDR1 DFQATT, CDR2 SNEGSKA (reference sequence). The CDR3 loop is CSARARVDPYNEQFF. The CDR3 DNA follows: TGCAGTGCTAGAGCTCGGGTAGACCCCTACAATGAGCAGTTCTTC.

Details on this clonotype: The junction does not match germline at one end; this may be a read error. V gene TRBV11-2 combines with J gene TRBJ1-3, with a tentative D call TRBD1 (6 bases). Germline lookup yields CDR1 SGHAT and CDR2 FQNNGV. This CDR3 has 13 residues. CDR3 sequence (DNA): TGTGCCAGCAGCTTATTTCAGGGGAACACCATACATTTT. This gives the protein CASSLFQGNTIHF.

In the case of this clonotype: The junction departs from the called germline gene at one end, perhaps through a read error. The gene calls are TRBV20-1 and TRBJ1-1; D is possibly TRBD1 (5 bases). Germline V gene lookup returns CDR1 DFQATT and CDR2 SNEGSKA (reference sequence). The CDR3 covers 17 residues. CDR3 sequence (DNA): TGTAGTGCTAGAGATTTCTTAACTGGGACCATGAACACTGAAGCTTTCTTT. Its translation is CSARDFLTGTMNTEAFF.

With regard to this clonotype: Its ends do not fully match the called genes, so a read error is possible. The rearrangement links TRBV29-1 to TRBJ2-3; 7 nucleotides match TRBD2. The germline CDR1 and CDR2 sequences are SQVTM and ANQGSEA. CDR3 length: 18 amino acids. CDR3 coding DNA: TGCAGCGTTGAAGTGTTGGGCAGGGCGGGGGTTAGCACAGATACGCAGTATTTC. This codes for CSVEVLGRAGVSTDTQYF.

Remarks on this clonotype: A junction end diverges from the germline sequence, so it may reflect a read error. The chain couples TRBV28 to TRBJ2-6; 11 bases match TRBD1. CDR3 length: 18 amino acids. Looked up from germline, CDR1 is MDHEN and CDR2 is SYDVKM. CDR3 coding DNA: TGTACCAGCACTTCACCCAGGACAGGGGGCGATAGGGCCAACGTCCTGACTTTC. It specifies CTSTSPRTGGDRANVLTF. Supplemented by reference TRBV28 and TRBJ2-6, the full variable domain reads DVKVTQSSRYLVKRTGEKVFLECVQDMDHENMFWYRQDPGLGLRLIYFSYDVKMKEKGDIPEGYSVSREKKERFSLILESASTNQTSMYLCTSTSPRTGGDRANVLTFGAGSRLTVL.

Concerning this clonotype: The junction and the germline gene differ at one end; a read error may be behind it. The rearrangement uses TRBV11-2 and TRBJ2-1; perhaps TRBD2 as D (5 bases). From germline, CDR1 is SGHAT and CDR2 FQNNGV. CDR3 size: 16 residues. DNA for the CDR3: TGTGCCAGCAGCCCGACTAACGGCTACTCCTACAATGAGCAGCTCTTC. It specifies CASSPTNGYSYNEQLF. Combining the CDR3 with reference TRBV11-2 and TRBJ2-1 gives the whole variable domain EAGVAQSPRYKIIEKRQSVAFWCNPISGHATLYWYQQILGQGPKLLIQFQNNGVVDDSQLPKDRFSAERLKGVDSTLKIQPAKLEDSAVYLCASSPTNGYSYNEQLFGPGTRLTVL.

For this clonotype: The junction does not match germline at one end; this may be a read error. This rearrangement joins TRBV25-1 to TRBJ2-3; 13 bases align to TRBD2. The CDR3 consists of 17 residues. In germline, CDR1 is MGHDK, CDR2 SYGVNS. DNA for the CDR3: TGTGCCAGCAGTGAAGGAACTAGCGGGAGGGCCACAGATGCGCAGTATTTT. Protein: CASSEGTSGRATDAQYF.

The sample holds many counts of this clonotype. The chain carries TRBV5-1 and TRBJ2-5, with 9 bases identical to TRBD2. The germline CDR1 and CDR2 sequences are SGHRS and YFSETQ. J gave up 2 bases and V 0 bases, and 11 bases lay outside the gene matches. CDR3 length equals 18 residues. This CDR3 is CASSLGLAGRAVQETQYF. The DNA of the CDR3 is TGCGCCAGCAGCTTGGGGCTAGCGGGAAGGGCGGTACAAGAGACCCAGTACTTC.

This clonotype appeared a single time. This could be a read error, since a much larger clone is one nucleotide away. This chain links TRBV6-1 with TRBJ1-2; D is undetermined. V lost 10 bases and J lost 4, with 10 bases in between. Germline-derived CDR1 and CDR2 are MNHNS and SASEGT. CDR3 length: 11 residues. The DNA for the CDR3 is TGTGCCAACAAGAACATCTATGGCTACACCTTC. This codes for CANKNIYGYTF.

With respect to this clonotype: As the CDR3 is not closed by the conserved phenylalanine or tryptophan, this likely results from a read error. V usage is TRBV11-2 and J usage is TRBJ1-1; tentative D call: TRBD1 (5 bases). Germline-derived CDR1 and CDR2 are SGHAT and FQNNGV. The CDR3 extends over 20 amino acids. The CDR3 sequence is CANSPHQHGHLRFWGYEAFL. The CDR3 DNA sequence: TGTGCCAACAGCCCACATCAGCATGGACACCTTCGCTTTTGGGGCTATGAAGCTTTCTTA.

In this sample, this clonotype turned up many times. This chain links TRBV5-1 with TRBJ2-5; D tentatively reads TRBD1 or TRBD2 (7 bases each). CDR3 length equals 15 residues. Germline assignment: CDR1 SGHRS and CDR2 YFSETQ. Trimming left V 0 bases short and J 5 bases short, with 14 bases between. This CDR3 is CASSLDRGAGETQYF. The CDR3, as DNA: TGCGCCAGCAGCTTGGACAGGGGAGCGGGGGAGACCCAGTACTTC.

With respect to this clonotype: A read error may produce the germline difference seen at one junction end. The V gene is TRBV11-2, the J gene TRBJ2-3; TRBD1 aligns across 7 bases. Germline V CDR1 and CDR2: SGHAT, FQNNGV. The CDR3 contains 14 residues. For the CDR3, the DNA is TGTGCCAGCCGCTTAGACAGGGAGTTCGATGCGCAGTATTTT. This sequence encodes CASRLDREFDAQYF.